The 22 T cell receptor beta chains listed next were all sequenced from one sample in a study of T cells in Graves' hyperthyroidism and ophthalmopathy. Regions amplified from RNA transcripts were the TCR beta CDR3 regions. Using the HTBI primer set, a first-round RT-PCR was run on the TCR CDR3. TCRdb reanalysed the multiplex PCR reads using MiXCR and keeps one entry per CDR3 protein. The sample holds 700,000 or so distinct CDR3 sequences; 15% to 20% are singletons and the top ten take 8.4%. Sequencing was done on a sample of blood. These receptors came from a man aged 18 to 35 with Graves' hyperthyroidism.

This clonotype was detected many times. The J gene is TRBJ1-6, the V gene TRBV28, with TRBD1 identical over 9 bases. Looked up from germline, CDR1 is MDHEN and CDR2 is SYDVKM. With 4 bases clipped from V and 4 bases from J, the junction kept 5 bases outside the gene matches. This CDR3 is built from 16 residues. The chain's CDR3 is CASSSPDRGYNSPLHF. Written as DNA, the CDR3 is TGTGCCAGCAGTTCCCCGGACAGGGGATATAATTCACCCCTCCACTTT.

This clonotype was recorded many times. This chain joins TRBV28 and TRBJ2-1; D is undetermined. CDR3 length equals 12 residues. Germline V gene lookup returns CDR1 MDHEN and CDR2 SYDVKM. V lost 3 bases and J 7 bases, leaving 7 bases between the germline ends. The CDR3 spells CASSFLLNEQFF. For the CDR3, the DNA is TGTGCCAGCAGTTTCTTGTTAAATGAGCAGTTCTTC. Complete variable domain (other parts from reference TRBV28 and TRBJ2-1): DVKVTQSSRYLVKRTGEKVFLECVQDMDHENMFWYRQDPGLGLRLIYFSYDVKMKEKGDIPEGYSVSREKKERFSLILESASTNQTSMYLCASSFLLNEQFFGPGTRLTVL.

This clonotype was observed a few times. The V gene is TRBV29-1, the J gene TRBJ1-2; 9 bases are shared with TRBD1. Germline V CDR1 and CDR2: SQVTM, ANQGSEA. The CDR3 contains 14 residues. The V gene end was trimmed by 4 bases and the J gene end by 0 bases; junction bases not matched to a gene: 3. The CDR3 here is CSVVTGGANYGYTF. The DNA of the CDR3 is TGCAGCGTTGTGACAGGGGGAGCTAACTATGGCTACACCTTC.

Regarding this clonotype: With a much larger clone just one base away, this may be a read error. The chain couples TRBV7-9 to TRBJ2-3; 7 bases align to TRBD1. The trim removed 4 bases at V and 8 bases at J, leaving 9 bases unmatched. CDR1 and CDR2 from the germline V gene are SEHNR and FQNEAQ (reference sequence). This CDR3 contains 14 residues. The CDR3 DNA is TGTGCCAGCAGCTCGGACAGGCGGCCGGGTACGCAGTATTTT. It yields the protein CASSSDRRPGTQYF.

The chain couples TRBV13 to TRBJ2-5; 9 bases fit TRBD1. The CDR3 spans 13 residues. Germline assignment: CDR1 PRHDT and CDR2 FYEKMQ (reference sequence). V trimming: 7 bases; J trimming: 9 bases; junction bases outside the gene matches: 9. CDR3 sequence reads: CASTRTGAPPQYF. DNA for the CDR3: TGTGCCAGCACCCGGACAGGGGCTCCCCCCCAGTACTTC.

This clonotype was counted ten times or more. The chain joins TRBV7-2 to TRBJ2-7; TRBD1 matches 10 bases. J lost 2 bases, V lost 5 bases, and 3 bases had no gene match. Germline CDR1 reads SGHTA; CDR2 reads FQGNSA. This CDR3 is built from 14 residues. The CDR3 sequence is CASSRGTGAYEQYF. Here the CDR3 DNA reads TGTGCCAGCAGCAGGGGGACAGGGGCCTACGAGCAGTACTTC.

This clonotype occurred many times. This sequence joins TRBV5-8 and TRBJ1-4; 7 bases align to TRBD1. The CDR3 is 16 amino acids. V lost 0 bases and J lost 3; bases outside the gene matches: 5. From germline, CDR1 is SGHTS and CDR2 YDEGEE. CDR3 amino acids: CASSLGQGSANEKLFF. CDR3 bases: TGTGCCAGCAGCTTGGGACAGGGATCGGCTAATGAAAAACTGTTTTTT. The variable domain in full, with the rest retrieved from reference TRBV5-8 and TRBJ1-4, is EAGVTQSPTHLIKTRGQQATLRCSPISGHTSVYWYQQALGLGLQFLLWYDEGEERNRGNFPPRFSGRQFPNYSSELNVNALELEDSALYLCASSLGQGSANEKLFFGSGTQLSVL.

Many counts were recorded for this clonotype. J is TRBJ2-5 and V is TRBV11-1; D possibly matches TRBD1 or TRBD2 (5 bases each). CDR3 length equals 13 residues. V shed 5 bases and J shed 8 bases, with 15 bases lying between them. CDR1 SGHAT and CDR2 FQDESV come from the germline V gene (reference sequence). CDR3 in DNA: TGTGCCAGCAGCAAACCGGGGCTTGGAACCCAGTACTTC. It is translated as CASSKPGLGTQYF.

This clonotype was seen only a few times. The CDR3 protein is CSASHYTEAFF. The DNA of the CDR3 is TGCAGTGCCTCTCACTACACTGAAGCTTTCTTT. The chain couples TRBV20-1 to TRBJ1-1; D not resolved. Germline CDR1 DFQATT, CDR2 SNEGSKA (reference sequence). The CDR3 has 11 residues. Between the trimmed V and J ends, which lost 6 bases and 3 bases, there was a span of 8 bases.

The sample holds a few counts of this clonotype. The chain joins TRBV11-2 to TRBJ2-1, with no clear D. The CDR3 is made up of 12 amino acids. The germline gives CDR1 SGHAT, CDR2 FQNNGV. The ends were cut back, 5 bases at V and 10 bases at J, with 12 bases in the middle. CDR3 sequence: CASSPSPVEQFF. The CDR3 region has the DNA TGTGCCAGCAGCCCGAGCCCGGTCGAGCAGTTCTTC.

This clonotype was detected many times. The DNA for the CDR3 is TGTGCCGTTGCCCGGGACAGGTCTCCCTACGAGCAGTACTTC. It codes for CAVARDRSPYEQYF. The rearrangement links TRBV28 to TRBJ2-7, with 8 bases matching TRBD1. V shed 11 bases and J 2 bases; nucleotides not matched to a gene: 11. CDR3 length equals 14 residues. Per germline, CDR1 MDHEN and CDR2 SYDVKM.

This clonotype was counted at least ten times. The chain joins TRBV12-3 or TRBV12-4 to TRBJ2-2; 13 bases map to TRBD2. The CDR3 is 17 amino acids. V dropped 3 bases and J dropped 5; count of bases not matched to a gene: 6. The CDR3 coding sequence is TGTGCCAGCAGTTTTGGGACTAGCGGGACTGGAACCGGGGAGCTGTTTTTT. Amino acid sequence: CASSFGTSGTGTGELFF.

At least ten counts were recorded for this clonotype. The rearrangement links TRBV27 to TRBJ2-1, with a possible D match to TRBD2 (5 bases). With 0 bases removed from V and 7 bases from J, the gap between germline ends came to 13 bases. Germline V gene sequence: CDR1 MNHEY, CDR2 SMNVEV (reference sequence). The CDR3 spans 15 residues. As DNA, the CDR3 is TGTGCCAGCAGTTTATCCGCGGGTCCGGCAAATGAGCAGTTCTTC. As protein: CASSLSAGPANEQFF.

At least ten counts were recorded for this clonotype. The chain joins TRBV6-1 to TRBJ2-3, with TRBD1 identical over 8 bases. This CDR3 spans 14 amino acids. V dropped 8 bases and J dropped 3; count of bases not matched to a gene: 7. Looked up from germline, CDR1 is MNHNS and CDR2 is SASEGT. CDR3 in amino acids: CASGRDRMTDTQYF. In nucleotides, the CDR3 is TGTGCCAGCGGCCGGGACAGGATGACAGATACGCAGTATTTT.

J is TRBJ2-1 and V is TRBV9, with 11 nucleotides matching TRBD1. The CDR3 has 18 amino acids. The V gene's germline CDR1 is SGDLS and CDR2 YYNGEE. Losses at the gene ends were 4 bases for V and 0 bases for J; bases not matched to a gene: 9. CDR3 sequence (DNA): TGTGCCAGCAGCCCCCCTCCGGGACAGGGGGTCTCCTACAATGAGCAGTTCTTC. Translating it yields CASSPPPGQGVSYNEQFF.

The chain employs TRBV29-1 and TRBJ2-1, with TRBD1 matching 7 bases. The J segment lost 9 bases and the V segment lost 1 base, leaving 3 bases of the junction unmatched. The CDR3 totals 12 residues. Germline V gene sequence: CDR1 SQVTM, CDR2 ANQGSEA. DNA of the CDR3: TGCAGCGTTGAAGTCAGGGGGATTGAGCAGTTCTTC. It yields the protein CSVEVRGIEQFF.

The genes are TRBV5-1 and TRBJ2-3; a possible D gene is TRBD1 (6 bases). CDR3 length: 16 amino acids. Germline CDR1 is SGHRS and CDR2 is YFSETQ. Trimming removed 4 bases at V and 0 bases at J, with 15 bases between. Here the CDR3 DNA reads TGCGCCAGCAGCCAGATTTCCGGGACAAGCACAGATACGCAGTATTTT. Translating it yields CASSQISGTSTDTQYF.

This clonotype was recorded many times. The chain has TRBV28 and TRBJ1-2, with TRBD1 as a possible D gene (5 bases). Germline CDR1 reads MDHEN; CDR2 reads SYDVKM. The CDR3 runs to 13 residues. Trimming took 6 bases from V and 5 from J, leaving 13 bases between them. The CDR3: CASRVGTAYGYTF. The CDR3 DNA reads TGTGCCAGCAGAGTCGGGACCGCGTATGGCTACACCTTC.

This clonotype has ten or more counts. The rearrangement joins TRBV2 to TRBJ1-1; unclear D gene. This CDR3 is built from 18 residues. V lost 7 bases and J lost 4, with 28 bases in between. In germline, CDR1 is SNHLY, CDR2 FYNNEI. CDR3 nucleotide sequence: TGTGCCAGCAAACCAGCCGAGAGACACAACCACCGTGTCACTGAAGCTTTCTTT. This codes for CASKPAERHNHRVTEAFF.

The rearrangement joins TRBV9 to TRBJ2-1, with TRBD2 identical over 15 bases. This CDR3 is 15 amino acids long. CDR1 and CDR2 from the germline V gene are SGDLS and YYNGEE. The V segment lost 3 bases and the J segment 7 bases; nucleotides outside the gene matches: 2. The CDR3 DNA sequence: TGTGCCAGCAGCGAGGGGACTAGCGGGAGGAATGAGCAGTTCTTC. This gives the protein CASSEGTSGRNEQFF.

Many counts were recorded for this clonotype. The chain carries TRBV7-8 and TRBJ2-2; 10 bases map to TRBD1. Germline loops: CDR1 SGHVS, CDR2 FQNEAQ. The CDR3 consists of 16 residues. With V trimmed by 5 bases and J by 5 bases, 8 bases remained unmatched. The CDR3 is CASSHRQGARTGELFF. The CDR3, as DNA: TGTGCCAGCAGCCATCGACAGGGGGCGCGAACCGGGGAGCTGTTTTTT. The full variable domain, completed using reference TRBV7-8 and TRBJ2-2, is GAGVSQSPRYKVAKRGQDVALRCDPISGHVSLFWYQQALGQGPEFLTYFQNEAQLDKSGLPSDRFFAERPEGSVSTLKIQRTQQEDSAVYLCASSHRQGARTGELFFGEGSRLTVL.

The V gene is TRBV10-2, the J gene TRBJ2-1; D unresolved. CDR1 is WSHSY, CDR2 SAAADI, per germline. The CDR3 contains 11 residues. Trimming took 4 bases from V and 10 from J, leaving 8 bases between them. CDR3 region: CASSGSEEQFF. The CDR3 DNA reads as TGCGCCAGCAGTGGGTCGGAAGAGCAGTTCTTC.